A selection of T cell receptor beta chains follows, all from one sample in a study of blood T cells in healthy people across ages. MiXCR, applied by TCRdb to the 5' RACE reads, yields one record per CDR3 protein. The table shows just over 800,000 distinct CDR3 sequences, with 62% occurring only once. The sequencing sample was made of blood. These receptors originate from a man younger than 45 in good health. The CDR3 runs from the conserved cysteine through the conserved F or W. Fields, in order: V gene, D gene, clone size, J gene, CDR3 DNA, CDR3 protein. D genes are given only for firm matches. Clone size is not always given. Where it is, it says once, few, many or a class for expanded clones.

TRBV6-6,TRBD2,-,TRBJ2-7,TGTGCCAGCAGTTACGCGGGGGGGAGCTCCTACGAGCAGTACTTC,CASSYAGGSSYEQYF
TRBV27,TRBD1,few,TRBJ1-1,TGTGCCAGCAGTCCAGGACAGGGGACCACTGAAGCTTTCTTT,CASSPGQGTTEAFF
TRBV5-5,-,-,TRBJ1-6,TGTGCCAGCAGCGATCAGAGGGGTTATAATTCACCCCTCCACTTT,CASSDQRGYNSPLHF
TRBV7-2,-,few,TRBJ1-5,TGTGCCAGCAGCCCCACCCCCGACAATCAGCCCCAGCATTTT,CASSPTPDNQPQHF
TRBV20-1,-,-,TRBJ2-1,TGCAGTGCTCCCAATCCGGGGCCCCTCTCCAATGAGCAGTTCTTC,CSAPNPGPLSNEQFF
TRBV6-5,-,many,TRBJ2-7,TGTGCCAGCAGTTCCGCGAGCTCCTACGAGCAGTACTTC,CASSSASSYEQYF
TRBV7-6,TRBD2,-,TRBJ2-1,TGTGCCAGCAGCTTACGGGGGGGCCAGAATGAGCAGTTCTTC,CASSLRGGQNEQFF
TRBV29-1,-,-,TRBJ2-3,TGCAGCGGCCTCAGTGGGCAGGGAACAGATACGCAGTATTTT,CSGLSGQGTDTQYF
TRBV7-3,TRBD2,few,TRBJ2-7,TGTGCCAGCAGCTCGTCAGCGGGGTACGAGCAGTACTTC,CASSSSAGYEQYF
TRBV20-1,-,-,TRBJ1-2,TGCAGTGTTCCCCCAGACGACTATGGCTACACCTTC,CSVPPDDYGYTF
TRBV7-2,-,-,TRBJ2-6,TGTGCCAGCAGCTTAAGTACGGGGAGCGACGGCGGGGCCAACGTCCTGACTTTC,CASSLSTGSDGGANVLTF
TRBV28,-,once,TRBJ2-7,TGTGCCAGCAGTTTCAATGCGGGACTGGCAGCCTACGAGCAGTACTTC,CASSFNAGLAAYEQYF
TRBV4-3,-,few,TRBJ2-1,TGCGCCAGCAGCCAAGATGATTGGTATAAGCAGTTCTTC,CASSQDDWYKQFF
TRBV3-1,TRBD1,-,TRBJ2-7,TGTGCCAGCAGCCAACCCGACAGGGATGGAATGGATGGCGAGCAGTACTTC,CASSQPDRDGMDGEQYF
TRBV7-8,TRBD2,-,TRBJ2-3,TGTGCCTGCAGCTCCGAGCGGGGGACAGATACGCAGTATTTT,CACSSERGTDTQYF
TRBV20-1,TRBD1,-,TRBJ1-1,TGCAGTGCTAGTGAGGGGACAGGGGACACTGAAGCTTTCTTT,CSASEGTGDTEAFF
TRBV14,-,-,TRBJ2-7,TGTGCCAGCGGAATCGGCTACGAGCAGTACTTC,CASGIGYEQYF
TRBV7-7,-,-,TRBJ1-1,TGTGCTACCTGTGGGGGGGGTTCCATAAACACTGAAGCTTTCTTT,CATCGGGSINTEAFF
TRBV5-5,-,-,TRBJ1-2,TGTGCCAGCAGCTTGAACGTCCGGGCCCGGGGTGGCTACACCTTC,CASSLNVRARGGYTF
TRBV5-1,TRBD2,-,TRBJ2-1,TGCGCCAGCAGGGACGGACCGGGGGGGGAGCAGTTCTTC,CASRDGPGGEQFF
TRBV7-9,TRBD1,-,TRBJ2-4,TGTGCCAGCACCCCTCCGGGACAGGGGTACATTCAGTACTTC,CASTPPGQGYIQYF
TRBV6-5,-,-,TRBJ2-3,TGTGCCAGCAGTGAACCAGTCACAGATACGCAGTATTTT,CASSEPVTDTQYF
TRBV12-3/TRBV12-4,TRBD2,-,TRBJ2-3,TGTGCCAGCAGCCCAGGACTAGCGGGGATAGCAGATACGCAGTATTTT,CASSPGLAGIADTQYF
TRBV6-2/TRBV6-3,TRBD1,-,TRBJ1-5,TGTGCCAGCAGTTTAGACAGGGACCATCAGCCCCAGCATTTT,CASSLDRDHQPQHF
TRBV12-3/TRBV12-4,-,-,TRBJ2-2,TGTGCCAGCAGTATCATCCAGGGTAACACCGGGGAGCTGTTTTTT,CASSIIQGNTGELFF
TRBV12-3/TRBV12-4,TRBD2,-,TRBJ2-2,TGTGCCAGCAGTTTAGTTAGCGGGGGTACCGGGGAGCTGTTTTTT,CASSLVSGGTGELFF
TRBV4-3,-,once,TRBJ1-2,TGCGCCAGCAGCCAGGCGGGACGCAACTATGGCTACACCTTC,CASSQAGRNYGYTF
TRBV20-1,-,few,TRBJ2-7,TGCAGTGCTAAACGGACCTACGAGCAGTACTTC,CSAKRTYEQYF
TRBV3-1,-,-,TRBJ1-1,TGTGCCAGCAGCCCAACAGGGACATTAAGGGGGACTGAAGCTTTCTTT,CASSPTGTLRGTEAFF
TRBV12-3/TRBV12-4,-,-,TRBJ2-4,TGTACCTGCAGACTCGGACAAGAGGGGAACATTCAGTACTTC,CTCRLGQEGNIQYF
TRBV5-1,TRBD1,few,TRBJ1-5,TGCGCCAGCAGCTCAGGACAGGGGTCGGGGCAGCCCCAGCATTTT,CASSSGQGSGQPQHF
TRBV13,TRBD1,-,TRBJ1-2,TGTGCCAGCAGACCGACAAGACGGGACAGGGGGTCGGGTGGCTACACCTTC,CASRPTRRDRGSGGYTF
TRBV27,-,-,TRBJ1-5,TGTGCCAGCAGTTTAATAGGGTCCCAGCCCCAGCATTTT,CASSLIGSQPQHF
TRBV27,-,few,TRBJ2-1,TGTGCCAGCAGTTCCCCCCGGGGGTACAATGAGCAGTTCTTC,CASSSPRGYNEQFF
TRBV28,TRBD2,few,TRBJ2-7,TGTGCCAGCAGCTCAGCGGGGGGCTCAACCTACGAGCAGTACTTC,CASSSAGGSTYEQYF
TRBV3-1,-,-,TRBJ1-2,TGTGCCAGCAGCGAACCCAGCGTTTCTAACTATGGCTGCACCTTC,CASSEPSVSNYGCTF
TRBV20-1,TRBD2,-,TRBJ2-5,TGCAGTGCTAGAAAGGGAGGGGATGTAGAGACCCAGTACTTC,CSARKGGDVETQYF
TRBV4-3,-,-,TRBJ1-1,TGCGCCAGCAGCCAAGAGAACACTGAAGCTTTCTTT,CASSQENTEAFF
TRBV7-6,-,-,TRBJ2-5,TGTGCCAGCAGCAGAGCCGGGACGACCGGAGAGACCCAGTACTTC,CASSRAGTTGETQYF
TRBV15,-,-,TRBJ2-5,TGTGCCACCAGCAGAGGTCAACTACAAGAGACCCAGTACTTC,CATSRGQLQETQYF
TRBV25-1,TRBD2,-,TRBJ2-1,TGTGCCAGCAGTGAATCGAATAGCGGGGGGAGTGAGCAGTTCTTC,CASSESNSGGSEQFF
TRBV7-7,TRBD1,many,TRBJ2-5,TGTGCCAGCAGCTCGGGACAGCAAGAGACCCAGTACTTC,CASSSGQQETQYF
TRBV12-3/TRBV12-4,TRBD1,-,TRBJ2-1,TGTGCCAGCACCCTTGTTGGACAGGGGGACAATGAGCAGTTCTTC,CASTLVGQGDNEQFF
TRBV4-3,-,-,TRBJ2-3,TGCGCCAGCAGCCAAGAGGGGTGGAGCCCAGATACGCAGTATTTT,CASSQEGWSPDTQYF
TRBV4-2,-,-,TRBJ2-2,TGTGCCAGCAGCCAAGATCGGTGGGAGCTGTTTTTT,CASSQDRWELFF
TRBV9,-,-,TRBJ2-7,TGTGCCAGCAGCCTGGGGACTCTCAGCTCCTACGAGCAGTACTTC,CASSLGTLSSYEQYF
TRBV12-3/TRBV12-4,-,-,TRBJ2-4,TGTACCAGCAGTCGCGGCGGCGTGAACATTCAGTACTTC,CTSSRGGVNIQYF
TRBV9,-,-,TRBJ2-6,TGTGCCAGCAGCGCTCCTCTCGGGGGTCCGGACTCTGGGGCCAACGTCCTGACTTTC,CASSAPLGGPDSGANVLTF
TRBV5-1,-,-,TRBJ2-1,TGCGCCAGCAGCTTGGGTGGAGGGGACTCCTACAATGAGCAGTTCTTC,CASSLGGGDSYNEQFF
TRBV6-2/TRBV6-3,TRBD2,few,TRBJ2-4,TGTGCCAGCAGTTATCCCATCCAGCGGGGGGGCCGGAACATTCAGTACTTC,CASSYPIQRGGRNIQYF
TRBV20-1,-,-,TRBJ1-2,TGCAGTGCTAGAGAACAGGGTCAAAGCTATGGCTACACCTTC,CSAREQGQSYGYTF
TRBV7-2,TRBD1,-,TRBJ2-4,TGTGCCAGCAGCCCGGGGACAGGGAAGGGGGCCAAAAACATTCAGTACTTC,CASSPGTGKGAKNIQYF
TRBV10-3,-,-,TRBJ2-3,TGTGCCATCAGTGACCCTGACCGTGAGGATACGCAGTATTTT,CAISDPDREDTQYF
TRBV29-1,TRBD1,-,TRBJ2-7,TGCAGCGTCCTGACAGGGTTCGGTGTCAGCGAGCAGTACTTC,CSVLTGFGVSEQYF
TRBV12-3/TRBV12-4,-,-,TRBJ2-7,TGTGCCAGCAGTTTCGCTGGGCTCAGGAACGAGCAGTACTTC,CASSFAGLRNEQYF
TRBV13,-,-,TRBJ2-3,TGTGCCAGCAGCTTGTCAGAGACGGGATTCGGGACAGATACGCAGTATTTT,CASSLSETGFGTDTQYF
TRBV6-6,-,few,TRBJ2-7,TGTGCCAGCACCAAGGACGGGTACGAGCAGTACTTC,CASTKDGYEQYF
TRBV7-2,TRBD1,few,TRBJ2-5,TGTGCCAGCAGCTTAGGCAGGGGGCGTCAAGAGACCCAGTACTTC,CASSLGRGRQETQYF
TRBV7-3,-,-,TRBJ2-2,TGTGCCAGCTGTCCTGGGGGGCCCACCGGGGAGCTGTTTTTT,CASCPGGPTGELFF